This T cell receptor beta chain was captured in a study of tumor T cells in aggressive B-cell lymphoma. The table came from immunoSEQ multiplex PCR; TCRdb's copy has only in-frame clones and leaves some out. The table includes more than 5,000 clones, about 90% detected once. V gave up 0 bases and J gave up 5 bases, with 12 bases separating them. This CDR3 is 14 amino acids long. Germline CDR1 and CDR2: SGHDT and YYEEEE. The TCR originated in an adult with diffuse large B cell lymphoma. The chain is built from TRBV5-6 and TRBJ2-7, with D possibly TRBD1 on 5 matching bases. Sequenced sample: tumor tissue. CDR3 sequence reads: CASSLDQGLHEQYF. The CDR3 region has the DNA TGTGCCAGCAGCTTGGATCAGGGTCTTCACGAGCAGTACTTC.